This entry lists 11 T cell receptor beta chains sequenced from one sample in a study of cytomegalovirus exposure and HLA in healthy donors. The PCR was carried out with 60 Vbeta primers and 13 Jbeta primers. Assay used: immunoSEQ multiplex PCR; TCRdb lists only in-frame clones, some missing. The sample yields under 200,000 clones, about 80% seen once. The sequencing input was PBMCs. All receptors derive from a man aged 25 to 40 in good health and CMV-seronegative.

The chain is built from TRBV5-5 and TRBJ2-5; D possibly corresponds to TRBD2 (6 bases). The germline CDR1 and CDR2 sequences are SGHKS and YYEKEE (reference sequence). The CDR3 is made up of 15 amino acids. V was pared by 4 bases and J by 4 bases, with 17 bases between. CDR3 DNA: TGTGCCAGCAGCATACGGGACTCCGAGGGAGAGACCCAGTACTTC. It is translated as CASSIRDSEGETQYF. Supplemented by reference TRBV5-5 and TRBJ2-5, the full variable domain reads DAGVTQSPTHLIKTRGQQVTLRCSPISGHKSVSWYQQVLGQGPQFIFQYYEKEERGRGNFPDRFSARQFPNYSSELNVNALLLGDSALYLCASSIRDSEGETQYFGPGTRLLVL.

The rearrangement joins TRBV27 to TRBJ2-1; 9 bases are a match to TRBD2. Trimming cost V 11 bases and J 0 bases; bases outside gene matches: 14. CDR1 MNHEY and CDR2 SMNVEV come from the germline V gene (reference sequence). CDR3 length: 17 amino acids. The CDR3 nucleotides read TGTGCCGCCGGGGCGGGAGGGCCAAGAGTCTCCTACAATGAGCAGTTCTTC. It specifies CAAGAGGPRVSYNEQFF.

The chain carries TRBV4-3 and TRBJ1-1, with a tentative D call TRBD1 (6 bases). CDR1 and CDR2 from the germline V gene are LGHNA and YSLEER. This CDR3 spans 14 amino acids. Trimming cost V 3 bases and J 10 bases, with 18 bases left between them. CDR3 in DNA: TGCGCCAGCAGCCAGGGGGACACACGGCGGGCAGCTTTCTTT. Protein: CASSQGDTRRAAFF.

The V and J genes are TRBV4-1 and TRBJ1-5; D is perhaps TRBD1 (5 bases). This CDR3 region has 15 residues. Germline V gene lookup returns CDR1 MGHRA and CDR2 YSYEKL. Between the trimmed V and J ends, which lost 4 bases and 7 bases, there was a span of 17 bases. In nucleotides, the CDR3 is TGCGCCAGCAGCCTTAGTCCGGGGGGTAGCCAGCCCCAGCATTTT. This gives the protein CASSLSPGGSQPQHF.

This chain uses TRBV7-2 with TRBJ1-1; the match to TRBD1 covers 11 bases. The CDR3 has 15 residues. J gave up 4 bases and V 1 base, and 2 bases lay outside the gene matches. The germline gives CDR1 SGHTA, CDR2 FQGNSA. DNA of the CDR3: TGTGCCAGCAGCTTAGTCGGGACAGGGGGCACTGAAGCTTTCTTT. This encodes CASSLVGTGGTEAFF.

The chain has TRBV4-3 and TRBJ2-1; 9 positions match TRBD2. This CDR3 spans 17 amino acids. J gave up 7 bases and V 0 bases, and 10 bases lay outside the gene matches. From germline, CDR1 is LGHNA and CDR2 YSLEER. CDR3 DNA: TGCGCCAGCAGCCAAGATCTCCCAGCGGGAGGTGGGAATGAGCAGTTCTTC. Translation: CASSQDLPAGGGNEQFF.

The chain links TRBV1 to TRBJ2-1; TRBD2, the D gene given by the table, was not confirmed from the DNA. TRBV1 is a recognized pseudogene. The CDR3 runs 15 residues. The CDR3 loop is CTSRPTLSSYNEQFF. CDR3 in DNA: TGCACCAGCAGGCCAACTCTGAGCTCCTACAATGAGCAGTTCTTC.

V gene TRBV5-6 combines with J gene TRBJ2-7, with D possibly TRBD1 on 6 matching bases. Germline values: CDR1 SGHDT, CDR2 YYEEEE. This CDR3 contains 16 residues. V shed 3 bases and J shed 0 bases, with 16 bases lying between them. The CDR3 region is CASSWDLGAPSYEQYF. In nucleotides, the CDR3 is TGTGCCAGCAGCTGGGACCTGGGGGCCCCCTCCTACGAGCAGTACTTC.

The chain joins TRBV27 to TRBJ2-7; 11 nucleotides align to TRBD2. The ends lost 6 bases at V and 9 bases at J; junction bases unmatched: 19. Per germline, CDR1 MNHEY and CDR2 SMNVEV (reference sequence). This CDR3 is 17 amino acids long. DNA for the CDR3: TGTGCCAGCAGAAACCTTTTGGTTGGGATAGCGGGAGGGCTGCAGTACTTC. Amino acids: CASRNLLVGIAGGLQYF.

Remarks on this clone: Other DNA sequences of this sample code for an identical CDR3. The chain is built from TRBV7-2 and TRBJ2-7; D ambiguous. The CDR3 extends over 12 amino acids. CDR1 is SGHTA, CDR2 FQGNSA, per germline. The V end was cut by 4 bases, the J end by 0 bases, with 4 bases between. The CDR3 loop is CASSSSSYEQYF. CDR3 bases: TGTGCCAGCAGCTCCAGCTCCTACGAGCAGTACTTC.

This chain joins TRBV30 and TRBJ2-2; 13 bases match TRBD2. V gave up 3 bases and J gave up 6 bases; unmatched junction bases: 4. The CDR3 loop spans 15 amino acids. Germline CDR1 is GTSNPN and CDR2 is SVGIG (reference sequence). The DNA for the CDR3 is TGTGCCTGGAGCGGACTAGCGGGGGTCGCCGGGGAGCTGTTTTTT. Amino acids: CAWSGLAGVAGELFF.